The entry below gives a single T cell receptor (beta chain) sequence along with its context. The data stem from a study of blood T cell repertoires in COVID-19. Study summary: COVID-19 samples from acute and convalescent phases originated in the United States, Italy and Spain. In each case, the material was cDNA or gDNA derived from T cells, B-cell-depleted T cells, or PBMCs.

The CDR3 covers 14 residues. V dropped 3 bases and J dropped 1 base, with 7 bases sitting between them. Germline V gene lookup returns CDR1 MNHNS and CDR2 SASEGT. The method was immunoSEQ multiplex PCR; TCRdb's version includes in-frame clones alone and lacks a portion of them. The sample contains over 200,000 clones, about 89% of which appear only once. The chain recombines TRBV6-1 with TRBJ1-3, with D unresolved. The sequence derives from a man between 60 and 70 years old who had recovered from COVID-19. Sequenced sample: peripheral blood. CDR3 sequence (DNA): TGTGCCAGCAGTGAGGAGATTTCTGGAAACACCATATATTTT. Protein product: CASSEEISGNTIYF.